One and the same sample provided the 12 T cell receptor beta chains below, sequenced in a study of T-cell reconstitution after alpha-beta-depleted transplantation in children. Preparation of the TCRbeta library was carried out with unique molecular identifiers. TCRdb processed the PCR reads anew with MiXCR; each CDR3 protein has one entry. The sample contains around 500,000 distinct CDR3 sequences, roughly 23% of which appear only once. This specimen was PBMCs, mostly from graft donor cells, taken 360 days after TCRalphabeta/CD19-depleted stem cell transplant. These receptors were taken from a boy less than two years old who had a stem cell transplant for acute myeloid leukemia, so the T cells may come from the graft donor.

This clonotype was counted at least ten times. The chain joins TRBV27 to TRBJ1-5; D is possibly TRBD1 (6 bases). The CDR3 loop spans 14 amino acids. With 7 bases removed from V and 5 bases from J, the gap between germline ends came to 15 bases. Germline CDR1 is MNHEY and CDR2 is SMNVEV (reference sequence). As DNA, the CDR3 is TGTGCCAGCAACTCCACAGGGACGGATCAGCCCCAGCATTTT. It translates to CASNSTGTDQPQHF.

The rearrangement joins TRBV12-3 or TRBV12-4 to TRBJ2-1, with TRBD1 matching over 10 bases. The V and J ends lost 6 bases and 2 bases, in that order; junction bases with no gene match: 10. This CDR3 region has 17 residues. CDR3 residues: CASSEDRGSFPYNEQFF. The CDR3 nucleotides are TGTGCCAGCAGCGAGGACAGGGGGAGTTTCCCCTACAATGAGCAGTTCTTC.

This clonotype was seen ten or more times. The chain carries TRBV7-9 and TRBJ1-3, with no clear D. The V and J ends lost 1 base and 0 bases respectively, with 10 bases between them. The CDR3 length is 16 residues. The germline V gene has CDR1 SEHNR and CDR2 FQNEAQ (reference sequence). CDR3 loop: CASSLGLRSSGNTIYF. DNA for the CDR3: TGTGCCAGCAGCTTAGGATTACGGAGCTCTGGAAACACCATATATTTT.

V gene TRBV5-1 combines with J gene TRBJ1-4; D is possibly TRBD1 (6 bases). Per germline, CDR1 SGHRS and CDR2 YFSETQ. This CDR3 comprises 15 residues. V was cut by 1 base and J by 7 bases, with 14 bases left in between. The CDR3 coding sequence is TGCGCCAGCAGCTTGACGGCAGGGGCTGGTGAAAAACTGTTTTTT. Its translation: CASSLTAGAGEKLFF.

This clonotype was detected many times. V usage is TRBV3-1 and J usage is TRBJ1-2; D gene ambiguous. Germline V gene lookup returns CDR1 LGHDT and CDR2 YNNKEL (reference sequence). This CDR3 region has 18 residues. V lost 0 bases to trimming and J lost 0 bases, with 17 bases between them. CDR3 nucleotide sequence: TGTGCCAGCAGCCAAGAAGGGTCCTGGAGAGAAACTAACTATGGCTACACCTTC. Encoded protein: CASSQEGSWRETNYGYTF.

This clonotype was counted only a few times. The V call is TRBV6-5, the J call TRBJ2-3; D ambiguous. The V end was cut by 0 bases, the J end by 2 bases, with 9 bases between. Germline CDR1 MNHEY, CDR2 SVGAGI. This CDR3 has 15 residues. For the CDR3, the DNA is TGTGCCAGCAGTTACTCATGGCAGCACACAGATACGCAGTATTTT. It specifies CASSYSWQHTDTQYF.

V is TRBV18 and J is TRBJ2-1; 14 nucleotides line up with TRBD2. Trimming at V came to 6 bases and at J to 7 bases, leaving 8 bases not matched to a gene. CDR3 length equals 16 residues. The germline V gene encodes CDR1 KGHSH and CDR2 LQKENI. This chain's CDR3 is CASSLGLAGAGNEQFF. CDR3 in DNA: TGTGCCAGCTCCCTGGGACTAGCGGGGGCCGGGAATGAGCAGTTCTTC.

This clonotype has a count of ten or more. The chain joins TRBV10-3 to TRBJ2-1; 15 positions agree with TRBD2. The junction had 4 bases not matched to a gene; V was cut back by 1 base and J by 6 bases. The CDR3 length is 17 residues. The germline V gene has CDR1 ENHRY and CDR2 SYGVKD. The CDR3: CAISEFPGLAGGNEQFF. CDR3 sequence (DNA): TGTGCCATCAGTGAGTTCCCGGGACTAGCGGGGGGCAATGAGCAGTTCTTC.

The chain's CDR3 is CASSSILAPQETQYF. The CDR3 nucleotides read TGTGCCAGCAGTTCAATACTAGCACCCCAAGAGACCCAGTACTTC. The chain combines TRBV28 with TRBJ2-5, with D maybe TRBD2 (6 bases). CDR3 length: 15 residues. In germline, CDR1 is MDHEN, CDR2 SYDVKM. Trimming cost V 4 bases and J 1 base, with 13 bases left between them.

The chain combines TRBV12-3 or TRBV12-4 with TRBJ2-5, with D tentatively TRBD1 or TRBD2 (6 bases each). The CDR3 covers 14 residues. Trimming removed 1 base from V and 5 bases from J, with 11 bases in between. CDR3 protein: CASSLGGAWETQYF. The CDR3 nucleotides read TGTGCCAGCAGTTTAGGGGGGGCGTGGGAGACCCAGTACTTC.

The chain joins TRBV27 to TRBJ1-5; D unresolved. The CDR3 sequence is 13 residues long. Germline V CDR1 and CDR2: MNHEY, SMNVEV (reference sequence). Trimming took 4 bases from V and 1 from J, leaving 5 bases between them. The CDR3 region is CASSWESNQPQHF. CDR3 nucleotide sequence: TGTGCCAGCAGTTGGGAAAGCAATCAGCCCCAGCATTTT.

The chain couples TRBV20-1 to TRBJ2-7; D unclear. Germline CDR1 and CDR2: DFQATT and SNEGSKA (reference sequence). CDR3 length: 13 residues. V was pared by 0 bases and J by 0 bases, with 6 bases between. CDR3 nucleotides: TGCAGTGCTAGAGAGGGAATCTCCTACGAGCAGTACGTC. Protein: CSAREGISYEQYV.